A selection of T cell receptor beta chains follows, all from one sample in a study of cytomegalovirus exposure and HLA in healthy donors. TCRdb keeps only in-frame clones here, not all; method: immunoSEQ multiplex PCR. Of about 200,000 clones listed, 82% are singletons. The sequencing sample was made of PBMCs. These receptors were obtained from a middle-aged man in good health and CMV-seropositive. CDR3s include the opening cysteine and the closing phenylalanine or tryptophan. The order of the fields is V gene, clone size, D gene, J gene, CDR3 protein, CDR3 DNA. D genes are given only for firm matches. Some rows have no size entry. The others give once, few or many, or a class for an expanded clone.

>TRBV7-9|NA|NA|TRBJ2-7
CASSDDPESAGLEQYF
TGTGCCAGCAGCGACGACCCGGAGAGTGCGGGGTTAGAGCAGTACTTC
>TRBV30|NA|TRBD1|TRBJ2-7
CAWSVLRQGTYEQYF
TGTGCCTGGAGTGTACTGAGACAGGGTACCTACGAGCAGTACTTC
>TRBV9|NA|TRBD2|TRBJ2-1
CASSVDPLTSGRYPEQFF
TGTGCCAGCAGCGTAGATCCCCTAACTAGCGGGAGATACCCTGAGCAGTTCTTC
>TRBV2|few|NA|TRBJ1-4
CASSGSLGANEKLFF
TGTGCCAGCAGTGGTAGCCTAGGTGCTAATGAAAAACTGTTTTTT
>TRBV29-1|NA|NA|TRBJ2-1
CSVVADSYNEQFF
TGCAGCGTTGTGGCGGACTCCTACAATGAGCAGTTCTTC
>TRBV27|NA|TRBD1|TRBJ2-7
CASSTNRGIYEQYF
TGTGCCAGCAGTACGAACAGGGGAATCTACGAGCAGTACTTC
>TRBV6-6|NA|TRBD1|TRBJ1-1
CASSYSKAGGNTEAFF
TGTGCCAGCAGTTACTCGAAGGCAGGGGGGAACACTGAAGCTTTCTTT
>TRBV9|NA|TRBD1|TRBJ2-5
CASSRDRVVETQYF
TGTGCCAGCAGCAGGGACAGGGTAGTGGAGACCCAGTACTTC
>TRBV5-1|NA|NA|TRBJ2-1
CASRSKRTEYNEQFF
TGCGCCAGCAGGTCTAAAAGGACAGAGTACAATGAGCAGTTCTTC
>TRBV15|NA|TRBD1|TRBJ1-2
CATSKGTGGNYGYTF
TGTGCCACCAGCAAAGGGACAGGGGGGAACTATGGCTACACCTTC
>TRBV27|NA|TRBD1|TRBJ2-7
CASSLGTGGHEQYF
TGTGCCAGCAGTCTAGGGACAGGTGGTCACGAGCAGTACTTC
>TRBV7-3|NA|TRBD2|TRBJ2-2
CASSRRTSGRLGELFF
TGTGCCAGCAGCCGTCGGACTAGCGGGAGGCTCGGGGAGCTGTTTTTT